The next 30 T cell receptor beta chains were all read from a single sample in a study of T cells after yellow fever vaccination. TCRdb independently ran MiXCR on the 5' RACE reads; one entry per CDR3 protein. Here the sample spans some 420,000 distinct CDR3 sequences, approximately 19% being singletons. The sample in question was PBMCs, obtained before the yellow fever booster vaccination. The receptors originated from a man aged 18 to 30 who received the YFV17D yellow fever vaccine.

This clonotype was seen more than once but under ten times. The chain combines TRBV28 with TRBJ2-7; TRBD1 aligns across 7 bases. This CDR3 is built from 12 residues. V lost 5 bases, J lost 6 bases, and 4 bases stayed unmatched. CDR1 MDHEN and CDR2 SYDVKM come from the germline V gene. CDR3 sequence: CASSPYRGEQYV. The CDR3 coding sequence is TGTGCCAGCAGTCCTTACAGGGGCGAGCAGTACGTC.

This chain links TRBV7-3 with TRBJ1-5; TRBD1 matches 8 bases. The V gene's germline CDR1 is SGHTA and CDR2 FQGTGA. V shed 3 bases and J 2 bases; nucleotides not matched to a gene: 6. The CDR3 loop spans 16 amino acids. The CDR3 loop reads CASSLEGTGGNQPQHF. The CDR3 DNA follows: TGTGCCAGCAGCTTGGAGGGGACAGGCGGCAATCAGCCCCAGCATTTT.

V is TRBV9 and J is TRBJ2-3, with 8 bases identical to TRBD1. The ends lost 3 bases at V and 4 bases at J; junction bases unmatched: 10. The germline V gene encodes CDR1 SGDLS and CDR2 YYNGEE. The CDR3 is 16 amino acids. The CDR3 loop is CASSGARGLQADTQYF. CDR3 in DNA: TGTGCCAGCAGCGGAGCCAGGGGGCTGCAGGCAGATACGCAGTATTTT. Filled out from reference TRBV9 and TRBJ2-3, the complete variable domain reads DSGVTQTPKHLITATGQRVTLRCSPRSGDLSVYWYQQSLDQGLQFLIQYYNGEERAKGNILERFSAQQFPDLHSELNLSSLELGDSALYFCASSGARGLQADTQYFGPGTRLTVL.

The rearrangement joins TRBV20-1 to TRBJ2-7, with TRBD1 matching 7 bases. With V trimmed by 1 base and J by 0 bases, 0 bases remained unmatched. The CDR3 runs 13 residues. Germline assignment: CDR1 DFQATT and CDR2 SNEGSKA (reference sequence). CDR3 nucleotide sequence: TGCAGTGCTAGAGGGGACAGCTCCTACGAGCAGTACGTC. Translated, it gives CSARGDSSYEQYV.

There are many counts of this clonotype. One end of the junction does not line up with germline, which may come from a read error. The V and J genes are TRBV3-1 and TRBJ1-6; D is unclear. CDR3 length: 14 residues. Germline values: CDR1 LGHDT, CDR2 YNNKEL (reference sequence). CDR3 protein: CASSLTSSNSPLHF. As DNA, the CDR3 is TGTGCCAGCAGCCTTACATCCTCTAATTCACCCCTCCACTTT.

J is TRBJ2-1 and V is TRBV4-1; no reliable D call. From germline, CDR1 is MGHRA and CDR2 YSYEKL. V gave up 0 bases and J gave up 2 bases, with 5 bases separating them. This CDR3 is built from 14 residues. CDR3 loop: CASSQDLTYNEQFF. Written as DNA, the CDR3 is TGCGCCAGCAGCCAAGATCTGACCTACAATGAGCAGTTCTTC.

This clonotype showed up just a few times. The gene calls are TRBV5-1 and TRBJ1-1; 9 nucleotides align to TRBD1. The V gene end was trimmed by 0 bases and the J gene end by 3 bases; junction bases not matched to a gene: 6. The CDR3 extends over 16 amino acids. CDR1 and CDR2 from the germline V gene are SGHRS and YFSETQ. DNA for the CDR3: TGCGCCAGCAGCTTGGATTGGACAGGGGAGGACACTGAAGCTTTCTTT. It translates to CASSLDWTGEDTEAFF.

Written as DNA, the CDR3 is TGCGCCAGCAGCTTGGCGGGACAGGTCTCCTACGAGCAGTACTTC. Encoded protein: CASSLAGQVSYEQYF. The chain has TRBV5-1 and TRBJ2-7, with TRBD1 matching over 8 bases. V lost 0 bases and J lost 0; bases outside the gene matches: 2. The germline CDR1 and CDR2 sequences are SGHRS and YFSETQ. The CDR3 spans 15 residues.

This clonotype was seen a few times. The chain links TRBV7-9 to TRBJ1-1; tentatively, D is TRBD1 (6 bases). Per the germline V gene, CDR1 is SEHNR and CDR2 is FQNEAQ (reference sequence). The CDR3 is 14 residues long. V gave up 7 bases and J gave up 5 bases, with 17 bases separating them. The CDR3 reads CASKQVTQGTEAFF. DNA for the CDR3: TGTGCCAGCAAGCAGGTCACTCAGGGGACTGAAGCTTTCTTT.

This clonotype has just a few counts. The chain uses TRBV11-2 and TRBJ2-3; D remains unclear. The V end was cut by 0 bases, the J end by 10 bases, with 11 bases between. CDR1 is SGHAT, CDR2 FQNNGV, per germline. The CDR3 is 13 residues long. CDR3 loop: CASSLEPQVPQYF. The CDR3 DNA reads as TGTGCCAGCAGCTTAGAACCCCAGGTACCGCAGTATTTT. The entire variable domain, with the rest obtained from reference TRBV11-2 and TRBJ2-3, is as follows: EAGVAQSPRYKIIEKRQSVAFWCNPISGHATLYWYQQILGQGPKLLIQFQNNGVVDDSQLPKDRFSAERLKGVDSTLKIQPAKLEDSAVYLCASSLEPQVPQYFGPGTRLTVL.

Only a few counts were recorded for this clonotype. The V and J genes are TRBV7-2 and TRBJ2-4; D might be TRBD1 (5 bases). Germline V gene sequence: CDR1 SGHTA, CDR2 FQGNSA. The germline V and J ends were trimmed by 5 bases and 2 bases, with 13 bases remaining between them. The CDR3 length is 15 residues. In DNA form, the CDR3 reads TGTGCCAGCAGCCCTTTTCAGGGCACCAAAAACATTCAGTACTTC. It yields the protein CASSPFQGTKNIQYF. Looking up the rest from reference TRBV7-2 and TRBJ2-4 gives the full variable domain: GAGVSQSPSNKVTEKGKDVELRCDPISGHTALYWYRQSLGQGLEFLIYFQGNSAPDKSGLPSDRFSAERTGGSVSTLTIQRTQQEDSAVYLCASSPFQGTKNIQYFGAGTRLSVL.

This clonotype was counted ten times or more. V gene TRBV7-6 combines with J gene TRBJ2-3; D not resolved. The CDR3 runs to 12 residues. CDR1 SGHVS and CDR2 FNYEAQ come from the germline V gene. V was clipped by 3 bases and J by 4 bases, with 5 bases between them. In nucleotides, the CDR3 is TGTGCCAGCAGCTTTTGGGCAGATACGCAGTATTTT. It yields the protein CASSFWADTQYF. Full variable domain (missing parts from reference TRBV7-6 and TRBJ2-3): GAGVSQSPRYKVTKRGQDVALRCDPISGHVSLYWYRQALGQGPEFLTYFNYEAQQDKSGLPNDRFSAERPEGSISTLTIQRTEQRDSAMYRCASSFWADTQYFGPGTRLTVL.

This chain connects TRBV5-4 to TRBJ2-2; 9 nucleotides agree with TRBD1. Germline V CDR1 and CDR2: SGHNT, YYREEE (reference sequence). CDR3 length: 16 amino acids. The trim removed 0 bases at V and 1 base at J, leaving 1 base unmatched. The DNA of the CDR3 is TGTGCCAGCAGCTTGGCGACAGGGGGGAACACCGGGGAGCTGTTTTTT. It yields the protein CASSLATGGNTGELFF.

This clonotype has just a few counts. V usage is TRBV20-1 and J usage is TRBJ2-1, with D possibly matching TRBD1 (5 bases). V dropped 5 bases and J dropped 6 bases, with 17 bases sitting between them. This CDR3 has 14 residues. CDR1 DFQATT and CDR2 SNEGSKA come from the germline V gene (reference sequence). In nucleotides, the CDR3 is TGCAGTGCTGAGCTCGACAGCCACCCCAATGAGCAGTTCTTC. Its translation is CSAELDSHPNEQFF.

This clonotype was observed a handful of times. The gene calls are TRBV20-1 and TRBJ1-1, with 9 nucleotides matching TRBD1. J gave up 11 bases and V 2 bases, and 6 bases lay outside the gene matches. Germline CDR1 and CDR2: DFQATT and SNEGSKA (reference sequence). The CDR3 is 12 residues long. In DNA form, the CDR3 reads TGCAGTGCTAGACCGGACAGGGGCGGCGCTTTCTTT. Translated, it gives CSARPDRGGAFF.

The chain combines TRBV7-9 with TRBJ2-1; 9 bases fit TRBD2. After removal of 2 bases from V and 4 bases from J, the junction contained 9 bases not matched to a gene. The CDR3 extends over 17 amino acids. In germline, CDR1 is SEHNR, CDR2 FQNEAQ (reference sequence). The CDR3 coding sequence is TGTGCCAGCAGCTTAATGGGACAGCGGGGGGTATACAATGAGCAGTTCTTC. Encoded protein: CASSLMGQRGVYNEQFF. The full variable domain, completed using reference TRBV7-9 and TRBJ2-1, is DTGVSQNPRHKITKRGQNVTFRCDPISEHNRLYWYRQTLGQGPEFLTYFQNEAQLEKSRLLSDRFSAERPKGSFSTLEIQRTEQGDSAMYLCASSLMGQRGVYNEQFFGPGTRLTVL.

The chain joins TRBV12-3 or TRBV12-4 to TRBJ1-5; D is undetermined. This CDR3 spans 14 amino acids. The V and J ends lost 7 bases and 2 bases respectively, with 12 bases between them. The CDR3 DNA reads as TGTGCCAGCAAAAATTTGGCGGGCAATCAGCCCCAGCATTTT. Its protein product is CASKNLAGNQPQHF.

This sequence joins TRBV18 and TRBJ2-2, with unresolved D. Looked up from germline, CDR1 is KGHSH and CDR2 is LQKENI. V was cut by 6 bases and J by 7 bases, with 12 bases left in between. The CDR3 is 13 amino acids. The DNA of the CDR3 is TGTGCCAGCTCGCCCCCAGGATTCGGGGAGCTGTTTTTT. Translated, it gives CASSPPGFGELFF.

This clonotype was seen a few times. V gene TRBV7-2 combines with J gene TRBJ2-7; the D is unclear. Trimming shortened V by 1 base and J by 3 bases, and 13 bases separated the two germline ends. This CDR3 is built from 15 residues. Germline V gene lookup returns CDR1 SGHTA and CDR2 FQGNSA. The CDR3 spells CASSLEAGPGYEQYV. Here the CDR3 DNA reads TGTGCCAGCAGCTTAGAGGCAGGCCCGGGCTACGAGCAGTACGTC.

The J gene is TRBJ2-7, the V gene TRBV7-8, with 7 bases fitting TRBD2. With 2 bases clipped from V and 0 bases from J, the junction kept 1 base outside the gene matches. CDR1 SGHVS and CDR2 FQNEAQ come from the germline V gene. This CDR3 is 14 amino acids long. CDR3 in DNA: TGTGCCAGCAGCTTATTAGCGGGCTCCTACGAGCAGTACGTC. It yields the protein CASSLLAGSYEQYV.

This chain joins TRBV28 and TRBJ2-1, with D perhaps matching TRBD1 (6 bases). The CDR3 sequence is 13 residues long. Germline V gene data show CDR1 as MDHEN and CDR2 as SYDVKM. V shed 5 bases and J shed 9 bases, with 14 bases lying between them. The CDR3 nucleotides read TGTGCCAGCAGTCTCCCAAACAGGGTTGAGCAGTTCTTC. Amino acid sequence: CASSLPNRVEQFF.

V and J are TRBV20-1 and TRBJ1-2; D may be TRBD1 (6 bases). V was shortened by 3 bases and J by 3 bases, with 11 bases between the two germline ends. Germline assignment: CDR1 DFQATT and CDR2 SNEGSKA (reference sequence). The CDR3 has 13 residues. The CDR3 protein is CSASDRQDYGYTF. In nucleotides, the CDR3 is TGCAGTGCTAGTGACAGGCAGGACTATGGCTACACCTTC.

This clonotype was seen a handful of times. The chain links TRBV5-4 to TRBJ2-2; 9 positions agree with TRBD1. The V gene end was trimmed by 3 bases and the J gene end by 8 bases; junction bases not matched to a gene: 8. The CDR3 runs to 15 residues. Looked up from germline, CDR1 is SGHNT and CDR2 is YYREEE (reference sequence). CDR3 residues: CASSSGTGRKGELFF. The CDR3 nucleotides are TGTGCCAGCAGCTCCGGGACAGGGAGGAAGGGGGAGCTGTTTTTT.

This clonotype occurred a few times. The chain carries TRBV12-3 or TRBV12-4 and TRBJ2-7, with D possibly being TRBD1 (6 bases). This CDR3 region has 13 residues. V was cut by 4 bases and J by 5 bases, with 12 bases left in between. For the CDR3, the DNA is TGTGCCAGCAGTTCGCACAGGGTTAACGAGCAGTACGTC. Its translation is CASSSHRVNEQYV.

This clonotype came up a few times. The gene calls are TRBV6-4 and TRBJ2-3, with 8 bases matching TRBD2. The CDR3 sequence is 15 residues long. Per germline, CDR1 MRHNA and CDR2 SNTAGT. The V gene end was trimmed by 0 bases and the J gene end by 4 bases; junction bases not matched to a gene: 3. The CDR3 protein is CASSDSGGGSDTQYF. As DNA, the CDR3 is TGTGCCAGCAGTGACTCGGGCGGGGGGTCAGATACGCAGTATTTT.

The chain couples TRBV4-2 to TRBJ1-3; D might be TRBD1 (6 bases). V was shortened by 4 bases and J by 6 bases, with 10 bases between the two germline ends. This CDR3 has 13 amino acids. The V gene's germline CDR1 is LGHNA and CDR2 YNFKEQ. The CDR3 loop reads CASSPQGANTIYF. CDR3 nucleotide sequence: TGTGCCAGCAGCCCACAGGGCGCAAACACCATATATTTT.

A note on this clonotype: Just one base apart from a much larger clone, this may be a read error. The V and J genes are TRBV20-1 and TRBJ2-1; 8 bases agree with TRBD2. This CDR3 region has 15 residues. Per germline, CDR1 DFQATT and CDR2 SNEGSKA (reference sequence). The CDR3 reads CSSRADAGGHNEQFF. Here the CDR3 DNA reads TGCAGTTCTAGAGCGGATGCGGGGGGCCACAATGAGCAGTTCTTC.

Only a few counts were recorded for this clonotype. CDR3 sequence reads: CASSGGGGLSKNIQYF. The CDR3, as DNA: TGTGCCAGCAGCGGGGGTGGAGGGCTATCCAAAAACATTCAGTACTTC. The chain uses TRBV5-6 and TRBJ2-4; TRBD2 might be the D (6 bases). The germline CDR1 and CDR2 sequences are SGHDT and YYEEEE. There are 16 residues in the CDR3. The germline V and J ends were trimmed by 4 bases and 2 bases, with 16 bases remaining between them.

V and J are TRBV23-1 and TRBJ1-2; weak D call: TRBD1 (6 bases). TRBV23-1 is an open reading frame whose function is uncertain. Trimming removed 6 bases from V and 7 bases from J, with 21 bases in between. The CDR3 is made up of 15 amino acids. CDR3 amino acids: CASRPNSGTIGGYTF. Written as DNA, the CDR3 is TGCGCCAGCAGACCGAACTCCGGGACAATTGGTGGCTACACCTTC.

The chain is built from TRBV5-1 and TRBJ1-5; TRBD1 is a possible D gene (5 bases). With 0 bases removed from V and 5 bases from J, the gap between germline ends came to 9 bases. Germline V lookup: CDR1 SGHRS, CDR2 YFSETQ. The CDR3 is made up of 14 amino acids. CDR3 in amino acids: CASSLGDGDQPQHF. The CDR3 DNA reads as TGCGCCAGCAGCTTGGGGGACGGAGATCAGCCCCAGCATTTT.